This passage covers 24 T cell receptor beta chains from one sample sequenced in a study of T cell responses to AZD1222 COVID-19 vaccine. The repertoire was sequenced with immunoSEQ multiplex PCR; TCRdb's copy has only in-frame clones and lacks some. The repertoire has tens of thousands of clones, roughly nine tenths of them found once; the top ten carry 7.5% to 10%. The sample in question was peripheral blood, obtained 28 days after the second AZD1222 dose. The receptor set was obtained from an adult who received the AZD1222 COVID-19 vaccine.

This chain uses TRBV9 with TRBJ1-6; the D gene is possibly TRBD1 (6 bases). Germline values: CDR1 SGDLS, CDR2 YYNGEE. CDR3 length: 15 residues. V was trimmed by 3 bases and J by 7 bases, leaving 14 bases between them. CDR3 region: CASSAGGRGNSPLHF. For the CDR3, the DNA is TGTGCCAGCAGCGCGGGGGGCAGGGGAAATTCACCCCTCCACTTT.

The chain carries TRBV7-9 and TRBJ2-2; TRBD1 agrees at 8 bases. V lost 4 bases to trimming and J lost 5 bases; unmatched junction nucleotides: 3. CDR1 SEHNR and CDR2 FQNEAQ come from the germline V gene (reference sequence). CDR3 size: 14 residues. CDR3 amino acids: CASSSTGETGELFF. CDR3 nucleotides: TGTGCCAGCAGCTCGACAGGGGAGACCGGGGAGCTGTTTTTT.

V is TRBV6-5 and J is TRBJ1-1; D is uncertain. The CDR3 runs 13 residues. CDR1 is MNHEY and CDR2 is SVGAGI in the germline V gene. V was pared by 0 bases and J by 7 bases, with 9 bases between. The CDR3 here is CASSYSGRNEAFF. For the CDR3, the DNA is TGTGCCAGCAGTTACTCAGGGAGAAATGAAGCTTTCTTT.

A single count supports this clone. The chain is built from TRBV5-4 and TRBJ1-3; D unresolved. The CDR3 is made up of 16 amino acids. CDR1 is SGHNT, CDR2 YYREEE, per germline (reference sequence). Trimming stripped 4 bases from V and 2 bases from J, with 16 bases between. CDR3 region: CASSLDPLRTGNTIYF. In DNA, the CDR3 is TGTGCCAGCAGCCTCGACCCACTTCGGACTGGAAACACCATATATTTT.

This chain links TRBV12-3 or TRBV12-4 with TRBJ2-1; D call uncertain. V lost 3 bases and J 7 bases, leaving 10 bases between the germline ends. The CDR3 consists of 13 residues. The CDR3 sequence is CASSFQLRNEQFF. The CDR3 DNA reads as TGTGCCAGCAGTTTTCAGCTTCGGAATGAGCAGTTCTTC.

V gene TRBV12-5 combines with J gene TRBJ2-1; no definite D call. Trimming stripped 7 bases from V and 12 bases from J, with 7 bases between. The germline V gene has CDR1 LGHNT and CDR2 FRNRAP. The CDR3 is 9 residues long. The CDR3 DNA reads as TGTGCTAGTGCCACAAGGCAGTTCTTC. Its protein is CASATRQFF. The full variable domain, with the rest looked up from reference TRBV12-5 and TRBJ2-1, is DARVTQTPRHKVTEMGQEVTMRCQPILGHNTVFWYRQTMMQGLELLAYFRNRAPLDDSGMPKDRFSAEMPDATLATLKIQPSEPRDSAVYFCASATRQFFGPGTRLTVL.

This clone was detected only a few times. The CDR3 nucleotides read TGTGCCAGCAGCTTGGAGGGGCTCGGAAATCAGCCCCAGCATTTT. Translation gives CASSLEGLGNQPQHF. The genes are TRBV5-5 and TRBJ1-5; a possible D gene is TRBD1 (5 bases). V was trimmed by 0 bases and J by 4 bases, leaving 11 bases between them. Germline CDR1 is SGHKS and CDR2 is YYEKEE (reference sequence). There are 15 residues in the CDR3.

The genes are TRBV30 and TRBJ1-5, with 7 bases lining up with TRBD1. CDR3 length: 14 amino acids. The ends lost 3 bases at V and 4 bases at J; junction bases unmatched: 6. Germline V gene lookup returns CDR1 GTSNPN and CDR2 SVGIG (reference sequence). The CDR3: CAWRGRGRNQPQHF. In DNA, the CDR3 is TGTGCCTGGAGGGGGAGGGGGCGGAATCAGCCCCAGCATTTT.

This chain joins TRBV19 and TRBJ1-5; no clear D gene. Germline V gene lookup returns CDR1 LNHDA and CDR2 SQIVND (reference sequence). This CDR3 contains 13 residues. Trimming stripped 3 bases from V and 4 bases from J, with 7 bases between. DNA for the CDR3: TGTGCCAGTAGTATGATGGGAAATCAGCCCCAGCATTTT. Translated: CASSMMGNQPQHF.

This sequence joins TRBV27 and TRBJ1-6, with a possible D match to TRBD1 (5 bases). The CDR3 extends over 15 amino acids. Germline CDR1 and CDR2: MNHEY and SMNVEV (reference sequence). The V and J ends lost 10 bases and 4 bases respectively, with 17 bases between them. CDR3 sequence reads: CATAAGSPYNSPLHF. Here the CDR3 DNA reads TGTGCCACCGCAGCAGGGTCCCCTTATAATTCACCCCTCCACTTT.

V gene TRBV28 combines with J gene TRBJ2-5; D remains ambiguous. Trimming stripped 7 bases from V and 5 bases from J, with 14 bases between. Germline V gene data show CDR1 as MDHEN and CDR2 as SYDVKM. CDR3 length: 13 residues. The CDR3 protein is CASNSHPRETQYF. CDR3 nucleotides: TGTGCCAGCAACAGCCACCCGAGGGAGACCCAGTACTTC.

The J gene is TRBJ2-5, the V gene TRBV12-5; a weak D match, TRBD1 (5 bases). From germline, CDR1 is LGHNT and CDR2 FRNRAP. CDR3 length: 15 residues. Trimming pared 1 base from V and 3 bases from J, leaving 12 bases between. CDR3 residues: CASGLGVTGEETQYF. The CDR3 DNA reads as TGTGCTAGTGGTTTGGGTGTTACAGGCGAAGAGACCCAGTACTTC. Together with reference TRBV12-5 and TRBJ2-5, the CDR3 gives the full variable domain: DARVTQTPRHKVTEMGQEVTMRCQPILGHNTVFWYRQTMMQGLELLAYFRNRAPLDDSGMPKDRFSAEMPDATLATLKIQPSEPRDSAVYFCASGLGVTGEETQYFGPGTRLLVL.

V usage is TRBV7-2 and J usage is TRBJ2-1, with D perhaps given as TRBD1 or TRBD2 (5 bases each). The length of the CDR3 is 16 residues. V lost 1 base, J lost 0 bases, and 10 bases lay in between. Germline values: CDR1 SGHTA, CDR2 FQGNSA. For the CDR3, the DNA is TGTGCCAGCAGCTTAGGAGGGGCCCACTCCTACAATGAGCAGTTCTTC. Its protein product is CASSLGGAHSYNEQFF.

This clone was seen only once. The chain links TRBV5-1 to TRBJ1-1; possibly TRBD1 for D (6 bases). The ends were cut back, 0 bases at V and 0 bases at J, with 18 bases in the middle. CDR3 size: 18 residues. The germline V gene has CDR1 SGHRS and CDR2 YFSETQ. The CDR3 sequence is CASSLGARIGGVNTEAFF. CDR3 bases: TGCGCCAGCAGCTTGGGGGCGCGGATAGGGGGTGTGAACACTGAAGCTTTCTTT.

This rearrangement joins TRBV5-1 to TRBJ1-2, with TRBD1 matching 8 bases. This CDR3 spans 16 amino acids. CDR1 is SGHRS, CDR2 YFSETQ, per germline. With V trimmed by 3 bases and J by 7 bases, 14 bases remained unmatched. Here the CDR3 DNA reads TGCGCCAGCAGCTCCCATGACCGACAGGGGACTATTGGCTACACCTTC. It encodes CASSSHDRQGTIGYTF. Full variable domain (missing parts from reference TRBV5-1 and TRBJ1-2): KAGVTQTPRYLIKTRGQQVTLSCSPISGHRSVSWYQQTPGQGLQFLFEYFSETQRNKGNFPGRFSGRQFSNSRSEMNVSTLELGDSALYLCASSSHDRQGTIGYTFGSGTRLTVV.

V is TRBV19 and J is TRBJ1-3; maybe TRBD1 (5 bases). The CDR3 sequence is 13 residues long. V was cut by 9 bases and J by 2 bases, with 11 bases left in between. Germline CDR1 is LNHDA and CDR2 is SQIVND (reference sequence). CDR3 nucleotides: TGTGCCAGCAAGCGGGACCCTGGAAACACCATATATTTT. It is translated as CASKRDPGNTIYF.

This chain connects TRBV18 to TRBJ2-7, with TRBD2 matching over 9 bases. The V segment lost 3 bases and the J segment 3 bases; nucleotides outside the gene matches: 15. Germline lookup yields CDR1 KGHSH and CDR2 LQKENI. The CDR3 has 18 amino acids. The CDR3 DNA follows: TGTGCCAGCTCACCGAACGGCGGGGGGGCAGGTTTGGGCTACGAGCAGTACTTC. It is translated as CASSPNGGGAGLGYEQYF.

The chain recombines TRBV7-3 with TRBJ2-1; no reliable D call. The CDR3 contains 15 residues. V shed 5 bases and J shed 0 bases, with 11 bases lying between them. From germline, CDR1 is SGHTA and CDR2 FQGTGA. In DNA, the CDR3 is TGTGCCAGCAGCCCCGTCAGTCTCTCCTACAATGAGCAGTTCTTC. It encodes CASSPVSLSYNEQFF. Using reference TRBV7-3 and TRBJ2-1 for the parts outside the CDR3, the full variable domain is GAGVSQTPSNKVTEKGKYVELRCDPISGHTALYWYRQSLGQGPEFLIYFQGTGAADDSGLPNDRFFAVRPEGSVSTLKIQRTERGDSAVYLCASSPVSLSYNEQFFGPGTRLTVL.

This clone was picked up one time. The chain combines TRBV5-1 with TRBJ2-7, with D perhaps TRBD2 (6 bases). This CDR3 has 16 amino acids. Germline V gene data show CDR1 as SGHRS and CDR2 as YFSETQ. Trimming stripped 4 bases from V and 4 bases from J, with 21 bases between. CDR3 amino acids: CASSPGRAAGSYEQYV. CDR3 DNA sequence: TGCGCCAGCAGCCCAGGAAGGGCTGCGGGGTCTTACGAGCAGTACGTC.

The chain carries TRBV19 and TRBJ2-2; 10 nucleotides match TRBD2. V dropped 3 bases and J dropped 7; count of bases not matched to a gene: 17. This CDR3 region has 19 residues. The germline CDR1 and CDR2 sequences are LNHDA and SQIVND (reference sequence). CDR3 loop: CASSIRPPPSGRGFGELFF. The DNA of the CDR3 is TGTGCCAGTAGTATCAGGCCCCCTCCCAGCGGGAGGGGTTTCGGGGAGCTGTTTTTT.

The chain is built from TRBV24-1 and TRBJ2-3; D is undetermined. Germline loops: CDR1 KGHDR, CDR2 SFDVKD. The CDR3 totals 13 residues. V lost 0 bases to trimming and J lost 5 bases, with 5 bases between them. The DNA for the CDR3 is TGTGCCACCAGTGATTTGAGGCTAGATACGCAGTATTTT. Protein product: CATSDLRLDTQYF.

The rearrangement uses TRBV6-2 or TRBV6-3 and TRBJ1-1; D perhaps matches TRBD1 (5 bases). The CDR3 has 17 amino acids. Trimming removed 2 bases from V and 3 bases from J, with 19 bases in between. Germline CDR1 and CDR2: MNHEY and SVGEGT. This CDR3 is CASSYGKLRVRDTEAFF. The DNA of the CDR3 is TGTGCCAGCAGTTACGGGAAATTGAGGGTCAGGGACACTGAAGCTTTCTTT.

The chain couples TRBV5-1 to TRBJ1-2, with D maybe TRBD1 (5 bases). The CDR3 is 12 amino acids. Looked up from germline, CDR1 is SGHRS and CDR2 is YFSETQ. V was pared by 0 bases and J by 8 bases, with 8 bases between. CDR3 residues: CASSLAGTGYTF. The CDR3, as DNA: TGCGCCAGCAGCTTGGCTGGGACGGGCTACACCTTC.

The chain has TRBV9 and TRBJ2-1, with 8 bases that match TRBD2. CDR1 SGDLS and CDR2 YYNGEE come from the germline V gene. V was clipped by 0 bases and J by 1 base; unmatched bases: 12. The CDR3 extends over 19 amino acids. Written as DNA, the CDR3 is TGTGCCAGCAGCGTAGCTATAAGCGGACTAGCAGGGTCCTACAATGAGCAGTTCTTC. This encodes CASSVAISGLAGSYNEQFF.